The rows below give T cell receptor beta chains drawn from one sample of a study of CD8 T cells in ankylosing spondylitis. TCRdb used MiXCR to reprocess the 5' RACE reads, holding one entry per CDR3 protein. The sample carries around 35,000 distinct CDR3 sequences, approximately 11% recorded once. Specimen: synovial fluid, either unsorted or a sorted T cell fraction (not recorded which). The receptor set was obtained from a male donor with ankylosing spondylitis. CDR3s include the opening cysteine and the closing phenylalanine or tryptophan. The D gene is left open where the match is weak.

v_gene	d_gene	CDR3aa
TRBV2	-	CASTTGSNTGELFF
TRBV9	TRBD1	CASSDQTGSYEQYF
TRBV20-1	TRBD1	CSANTGTGWKTQYF
TRBV12-3/TRBV12-4	TRBD1	CASSSDRVGGYTF
TRBV29-1	-	CSGIGAMNTEAFF
TRBV28	-	CASSFSGLGEQFF
TRBV5-1	TRBD2	CASSTSDKQFF
TRBV29-1	-	CSVEDNQGTYEQYF
TRBV13	-	CASSQGAGELFF
TRBV18	-	CASSIDGENQPQHF
TRBV19	TRBD1	CASSKTGVNTEAFF
TRBV20-1	-	CSARRTNTEAFF
TRBV7-9	-	CASSPLYNEQFF
TRBV5-4	-	CASSLLPPLKGTGELFF
TRBV28	-	CASRQDAGRPYYEQYF
TRBV12-3/TRBV12-4	-	CASSYRRKNIQYF
TRBV19	TRBD1	CASTETGPNEQFF
TRBV18	TRBD1	CASSPPITGEYTEHYTDTQYF
TRBV5-1	-	CASTNGGTQYF
TRBV29-1	-	CSVIQVSGNTIYF
TRBV5-1	-	CASSLERSTDTQYF
TRBV6-2/TRBV6-3	-	CASSYSFGGLDEQFF
TRBV4-1	TRBD1	CASSLRGQNQPQHF
TRBV15	-	CATSRGISGGSNTGELFF
TRBV10-3	TRBD1	CAISDRDRDGIQYF
TRBV11-2	TRBD2	CASWGGSEQFF
TRBV5-1	TRBD2	CASSGGLAGGSYEQYF
TRBV23-1	TRBD1	CASSQSGRGPDGAKNIQYF